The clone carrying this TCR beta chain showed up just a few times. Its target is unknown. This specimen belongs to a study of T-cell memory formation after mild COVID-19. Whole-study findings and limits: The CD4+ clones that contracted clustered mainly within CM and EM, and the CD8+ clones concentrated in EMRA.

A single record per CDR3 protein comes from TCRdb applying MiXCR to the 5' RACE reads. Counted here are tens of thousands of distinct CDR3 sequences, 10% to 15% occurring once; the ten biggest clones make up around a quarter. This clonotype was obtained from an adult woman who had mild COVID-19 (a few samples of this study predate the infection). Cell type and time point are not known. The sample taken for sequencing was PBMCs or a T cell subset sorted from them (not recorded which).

The CDR3 DNA follows: TGTGCCACCAGTGCGACGGGGCTTAGCAATCAGCCCCAGCATTTT. The encoded protein is CATSATGLSNQPQHF. The chain uses TRBV24-1 and TRBJ1-5, with a weak D call TRBD1 (5 bases). The length of the CDR3 is 15 residues. CDR1 is KGHDR and CDR2 is SFDVKD in the germline V gene. Trimming pared 5 bases from V and 0 bases from J, leaving 10 bases between.